Each of the 8 T cell receptor beta chains below was sequenced from the same sample in a study of regulatory T cells in long-lasting Graves disease. Assembly of TCR beta libraries relied on iRepertoire HTBI primers together with Arm-PCR of CDR3 regions. TCRdb reanalysed the multiplex PCR reads using MiXCR and keeps one entry per CDR3 protein. This table has about 370,000 distinct CDR3 sequences, around a sixth appearing once. Time point meaning: newly diagnosed GD, antithyroid drugs for less than 3 months. From PBMCs, RNA was extracted and then used to make the TCR library. Specimen: peripheral blood mononuclear cells (PBMCs), collected at new diagnosis, from a patient treated with antithyroid drugs. The receptor source for this set is a female donor with Graves disease.

This clonotype was counted many times. The chain couples TRBV10-3 to TRBJ2-1; 10 nucleotides match TRBD1. After removal of 4 bases from V and 7 bases from J, the junction contained 10 bases not matched to a gene. Germline CDR1 and CDR2: ENHRY and SYGVKD. This CDR3 is 16 amino acids long. Written as DNA, the CDR3 is TGTGCCATCAGTGGACTCCCACCGGGACAGGGGAATGAGCAGTTCTTC. The encoded protein is CAISGLPPGQGNEQFF.

The rearrangement uses TRBV7-2 and TRBJ1-1; no reliable D call. V was shortened by 1 base and J by 1 base, with 7 bases between the two germline ends. CDR3 size: 14 residues. Germline V gene sequence: CDR1 SGHTA, CDR2 FQGNSA. CDR3 bases: TGTGCCAGCAGCTTAGGACAAAGGAACACTGAAGCTTTCTTT. It codes for CASSLGQRNTEAFF.

J is TRBJ1-6 and V is TRBV10-3; D is uncertain. This CDR3 comprises 13 residues. Germline CDR1 reads ENHRY; CDR2 reads SYGVKD. The V end lost 5 bases, the J end lost 7 bases, and 9 bases lay between the germline ends. CDR3 in DNA: TGTGCCATCAGTCCCCGATCCAATTCACCCCTCCACTTT. Encoded protein: CAISPRSNSPLHF.

Many counts were recorded for this clonotype. This rearrangement joins TRBV6-4 to TRBJ2-5, with TRBD2 as a possible D gene (6 bases). CDR1 MRHNA and CDR2 SNTAGT come from the germline V gene. This CDR3 spans 16 amino acids. Between the trimmed V and J ends, which lost 5 bases and 4 bases, there was a span of 20 bases. CDR3 coding DNA: TGTGCCAGCAGTCCCCGATTCCGGAGGGCAGTAGAGACCCAGTACTTC. Amino acids: CASSPRFRRAVETQYF.

This clonotype occurred many times. The rearrangement links TRBV20-1 to TRBJ1-1, with 7 bases lining up with TRBD1. Germline lookup yields CDR1 DFQATT and CDR2 SNEGSKA (reference sequence). V lost 3 bases, J lost 9 bases, and 10 bases stayed unmatched. This CDR3 is 13 amino acids long. The CDR3 region has the DNA TGCAGTGCTAGTAGGGACAGACAACCCAAAGCTTTCTTT. Its translation: CSASRDRQPKAFF.

This clonotype was detected a few times. This chain links TRBV15 with TRBJ2-2; either TRBD1 or TRBD2 may supply D (5 bases each). V was pared by 0 bases and J by 1 base, with 12 bases between. CDR3 length equals 17 residues. Looked up from germline, CDR1 is LNHNV and CDR2 is YYDKDF (reference sequence). CDR3 bases: TGTGCCACCAGCAGAGACCCCGGGACGGTGAACACCGGGGAGCTGTTTTTT. This sequence encodes CATSRDPGTVNTGELFF.

This clonotype was counted ten times or more. The rearrangement uses TRBV20-1 and TRBJ2-1; D might be TRBD1 (6 bases). Germline values: CDR1 DFQATT, CDR2 SNEGSKA (reference sequence). The CDR3 extends over 14 amino acids. Trimming stripped 6 bases from V and 1 base from J, with 13 bases between. CDR3 DNA sequence: TGCAGTGCCACAATTCAGGGGTCCTACAATGAGCAGTTCTTC. Its protein is CSATIQGSYNEQFF.

This rearrangement joins TRBV19 to TRBJ2-2, with 14 bases that match TRBD2. V gave up 5 bases and J gave up 4 bases; unmatched junction bases: 3. The CDR3 consists of 16 residues. The germline CDR1 and CDR2 sequences are LNHDA and SQIVND (reference sequence). The CDR3 loop is CASSAGLAGATGELFF. CDR3 in DNA: TGTGCCAGTAGTGCGGGACTAGCGGGAGCCACCGGGGAGCTGTTTTTT.